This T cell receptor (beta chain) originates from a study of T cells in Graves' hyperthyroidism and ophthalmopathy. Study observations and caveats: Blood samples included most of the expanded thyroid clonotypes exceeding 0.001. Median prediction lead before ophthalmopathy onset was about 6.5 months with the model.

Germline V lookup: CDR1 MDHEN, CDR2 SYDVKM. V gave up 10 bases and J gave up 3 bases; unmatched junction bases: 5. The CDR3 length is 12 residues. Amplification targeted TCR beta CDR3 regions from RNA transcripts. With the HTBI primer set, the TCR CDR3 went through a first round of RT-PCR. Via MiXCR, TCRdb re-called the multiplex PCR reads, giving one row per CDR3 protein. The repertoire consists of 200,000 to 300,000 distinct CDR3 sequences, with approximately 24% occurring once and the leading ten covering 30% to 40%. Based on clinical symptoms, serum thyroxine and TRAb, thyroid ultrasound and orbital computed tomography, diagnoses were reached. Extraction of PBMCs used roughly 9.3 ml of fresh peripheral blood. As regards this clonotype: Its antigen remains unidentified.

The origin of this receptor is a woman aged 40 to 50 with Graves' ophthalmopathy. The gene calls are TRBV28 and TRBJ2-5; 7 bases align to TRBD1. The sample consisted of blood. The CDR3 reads CATNRGKETQYF. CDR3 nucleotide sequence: TGTGCCACCAACAGGGGCAAAGAGACCCAGTACTTC.